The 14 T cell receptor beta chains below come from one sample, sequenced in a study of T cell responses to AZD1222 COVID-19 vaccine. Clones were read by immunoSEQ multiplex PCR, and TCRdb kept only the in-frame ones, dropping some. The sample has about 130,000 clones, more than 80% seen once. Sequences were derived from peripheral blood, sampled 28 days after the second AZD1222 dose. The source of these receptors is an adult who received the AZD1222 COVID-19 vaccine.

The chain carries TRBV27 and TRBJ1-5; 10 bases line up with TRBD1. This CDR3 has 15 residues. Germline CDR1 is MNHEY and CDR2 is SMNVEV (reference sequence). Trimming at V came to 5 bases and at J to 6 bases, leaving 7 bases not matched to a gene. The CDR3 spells CASSQGQGLGQPQHF. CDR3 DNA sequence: TGTGCCAGCAGTCAGGGACAGGGGTTAGGTCAGCCCCAGCATTTT.

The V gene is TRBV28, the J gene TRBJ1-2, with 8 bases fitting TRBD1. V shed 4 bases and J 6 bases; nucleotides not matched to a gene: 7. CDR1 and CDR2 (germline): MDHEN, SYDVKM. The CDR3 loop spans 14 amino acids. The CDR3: CASSSNGQGNGYTF. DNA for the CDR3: TGTGCCAGCAGTTCAAATGGACAGGGTAATGGCTACACCTTC.

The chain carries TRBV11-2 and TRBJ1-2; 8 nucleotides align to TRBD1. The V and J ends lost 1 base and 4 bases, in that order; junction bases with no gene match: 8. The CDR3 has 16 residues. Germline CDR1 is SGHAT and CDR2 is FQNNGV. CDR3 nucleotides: TGTGCCAGCAGCTTAGCCCTCGGACAGGGTCCCTATGGCTACACCTTC. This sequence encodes CASSLALGQGPYGYTF.

This CDR3 reads CASSDLREETQYF. The CDR3 DNA sequence: TGTGCCAGCAGTGATCTTAGGGAAGAGACCCAGTACTTC. The chain combines TRBV2 with TRBJ2-5; D not resolved. From germline, CDR1 is SNHLY and CDR2 FYNNEI. The CDR3 sequence is 13 residues long. V lost 3 bases and J 3 bases, leaving 8 bases between the germline ends.

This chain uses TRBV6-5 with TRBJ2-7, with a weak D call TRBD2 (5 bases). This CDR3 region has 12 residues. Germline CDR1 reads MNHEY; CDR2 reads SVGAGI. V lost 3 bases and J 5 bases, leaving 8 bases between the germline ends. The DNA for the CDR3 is TGTGCCAGCAGTTATCTCGGGGACGAGCAGTACTTC. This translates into CASSYLGDEQYF.

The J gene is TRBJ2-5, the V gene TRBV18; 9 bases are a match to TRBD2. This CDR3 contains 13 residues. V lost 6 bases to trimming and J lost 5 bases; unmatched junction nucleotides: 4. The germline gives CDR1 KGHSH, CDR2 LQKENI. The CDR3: CASSRGGAETQYF. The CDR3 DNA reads TGTGCCAGCTCCCGCGGGGGGGCGGAGACCCAGTACTTC.

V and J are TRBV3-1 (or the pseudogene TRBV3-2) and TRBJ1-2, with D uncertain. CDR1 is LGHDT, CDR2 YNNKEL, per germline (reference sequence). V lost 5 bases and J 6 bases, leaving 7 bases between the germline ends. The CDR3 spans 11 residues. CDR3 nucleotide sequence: TGTGCCAGCAGCAGAGGGAATGGCTACACCTTC. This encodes CASSRGNGYTF.

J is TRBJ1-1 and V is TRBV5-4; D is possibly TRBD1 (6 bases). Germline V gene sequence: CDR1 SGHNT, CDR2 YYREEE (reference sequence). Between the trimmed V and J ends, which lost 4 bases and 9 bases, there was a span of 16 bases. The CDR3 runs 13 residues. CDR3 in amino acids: CASSQKGVTKAFF. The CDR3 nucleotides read TGTGCCAGCAGCCAGAAGGGGGTAACAAAAGCTTTCTTT.

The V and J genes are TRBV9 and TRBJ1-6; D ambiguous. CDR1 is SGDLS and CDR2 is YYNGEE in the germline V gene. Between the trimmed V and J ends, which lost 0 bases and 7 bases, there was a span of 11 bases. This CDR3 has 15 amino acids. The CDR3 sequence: CASSVVGRRNSPLHF. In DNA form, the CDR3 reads TGTGCCAGCAGCGTAGTGGGCAGGAGGAATTCACCCCTCCACTTT.

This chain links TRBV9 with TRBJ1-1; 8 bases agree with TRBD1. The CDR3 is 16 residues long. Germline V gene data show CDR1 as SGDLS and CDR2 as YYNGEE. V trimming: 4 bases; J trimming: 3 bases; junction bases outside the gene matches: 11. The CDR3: CASSPQGAGGDTEAFF. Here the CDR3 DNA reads TGTGCCAGCAGCCCCCAGGGGGCTGGTGGAGACACTGAAGCTTTCTTT.

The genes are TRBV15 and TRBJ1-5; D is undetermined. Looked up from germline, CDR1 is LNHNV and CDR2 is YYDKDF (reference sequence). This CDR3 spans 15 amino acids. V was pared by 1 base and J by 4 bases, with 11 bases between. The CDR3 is CATSRVVGGNQPQHF. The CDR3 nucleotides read TGTGCCACCAGCAGAGTTGTGGGTGGGAATCAGCCCCAGCATTTT.

For the CDR3, the DNA is TGTGCCACCAGTCGCGCGGCCAACACAGATACGCAGTATTTT. Protein product: CATSRAANTDTQYF. V is TRBV24-1 and J is TRBJ2-3; D ambiguous. The ends were cut back, 6 bases at V and 2 bases at J, with 11 bases in the middle. Germline V gene data show CDR1 as KGHDR and CDR2 as SFDVKD. The CDR3 consists of 14 residues.

The CDR3 nucleotides read TGTGCCAGCAGTGCCCGGACGGCACATGGCTACACCTTC. It translates to CASSARTAHGYTF. This rearrangement joins TRBV2 to TRBJ1-2; D not resolved. Trimming stripped 4 bases from V and 6 bases from J, with 12 bases between. The CDR3 is 13 residues long. Looked up from germline, CDR1 is SNHLY and CDR2 is FYNNEI.

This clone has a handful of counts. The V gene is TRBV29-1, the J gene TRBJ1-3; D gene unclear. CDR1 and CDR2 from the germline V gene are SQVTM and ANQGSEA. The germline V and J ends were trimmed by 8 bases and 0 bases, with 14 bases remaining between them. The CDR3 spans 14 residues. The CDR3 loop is CSSRADLSGNTIYF. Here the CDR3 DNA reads TGCAGCTCACGGGCGGATCTCTCTGGAAACACCATATATTTT.